Each of the 23 T cell receptor beta chains below was sequenced from the same sample in a study of T cell repertoires in cytomegalovirus infection. MiXCR, run by TCRdb on the reads, gives a single entry per CDR3 protein. This repertoire shows over 450,000 distinct CDR3 sequences, around 11% found once; its top ten account for 10% to 13%. The sample comprised PBMCs. These receptors all come from a human donor in good health (CMV status not recorded). Some clones in this sample may be carry-over from other donors' samples.

This clonotype has more than one count but fewer than ten. The chain combines TRBV27 with TRBJ1-1, with a weak D call TRBD1 (5 bases). V was cut by 4 bases and J by 4 bases, with 16 bases left in between. The CDR3 covers 15 residues. Germline CDR1 is MNHEY and CDR2 is SMNVEV (reference sequence). CDR3 sequence reads: CASSSRDGTFTEAFF. The CDR3 DNA is TGTGCCAGCAGTTCTCGGGACGGAACCTTCACTGAAGCTTTCTTT.

This clonotype occurred many times. The rearrangement links TRBV14 to TRBJ2-7; D call uncertain. CDR3 size: 14 residues. V was trimmed by 4 bases and J by 5 bases, leaving 15 bases between them. CDR1 is SGHDN and CDR2 is FVKESK in the germline V gene. The CDR3 DNA is TGTGCCAGCAGCCCACCAGGATGGTTAGACGAGCAGTACTTC. Translating gives CASSPPGWLDEQYF.

This clonotype was counted many times. This rearrangement joins TRBV7-2 to TRBJ2-1, with TRBD2 matching over 9 bases. Trimming removed 5 bases from V and 9 bases from J; junction bases left unmatched: 14. The CDR3 totals 16 residues. Germline V CDR1 and CDR2: SGHTA, FQGNSA. Here the CDR3 reads CASSQAAGGTLVEQFF. DNA of the CDR3: TGTGCCAGCAGCCAGGCGGCGGGAGGGACTTTGGTTGAGCAGTTCTTC.

This clonotype appeared many times. This chain uses TRBV2 with TRBJ2-7, with D perhaps matching TRBD1 (6 bases). Germline lookup yields CDR1 SNHLY and CDR2 FYNNEI. This CDR3 is built from 15 residues. Deletions cut 6 bases from V and 3 bases from J, with 18 bases between. This CDR3 reads CASSQQIGQHYEQYF. CDR3 sequence (DNA): TGTGCCAGCAGCCAACAAATCGGACAGCACTACGAGCAGTACTTC. Filled out from reference TRBV2 and TRBJ2-7, the complete variable domain reads EPEVTQTPSHQVTQMGQEVILRCVPISNHLYFYWYRQILGQKVEFLVSFYNNEISEKSEIFDDQFSVERPDGSNFTLKIRSTKLEDSAMYFCASSQQIGQHYEQYFGPGTRLTVT.

This clonotype was detected ten times or more. The V and J genes are TRBV7-6 and TRBJ2-5; TRBD1 might be the D (6 bases). Germline V gives CDR1 SGHVS, CDR2 FNYEAQ. The CDR3 consists of 15 residues. Trimming removed 2 bases from V and 5 bases from J, with 15 bases in between. This CDR3 reads CASSLKPQGWETQYF. The DNA for the CDR3 is TGTGCCAGCAGCTTAAAGCCCCAGGGGTGGGAGACCCAGTACTTC.

This clonotype was counted many times. This chain joins TRBV10-1 and TRBJ2-1; 7 nucleotides agree with TRBD1. The CDR3 length is 16 residues. Germline V gene data show CDR1 as WNHNN and CDR2 as SYGVQD (reference sequence). The V gene end was trimmed by 6 bases and the J gene end by 0 bases; junction bases not matched to a gene: 8. The CDR3, as DNA: TGCGCCAGCAGATACAGGGGTGGGAGCTCCTACAATGAGCAGTTCTTC. Translated: CASRYRGGSSYNEQFF.

This clonotype has a handful of counts. This chain uses TRBV28 with TRBJ1-5; tentative D call: TRBD1 (5 bases). The CDR3 has 15 residues. Deletions cut 5 bases from V and 0 bases from J, with 11 bases between. Germline V gene sequence: CDR1 MDHEN, CDR2 SYDVKM. This CDR3 is CASSTDINSNQPQHF. CDR3 DNA: TGTGCCAGCAGTACGGACATTAATAGCAATCAGCCCCAGCATTTT.

This rearrangement joins TRBV18 to TRBJ1-6; the D is unclear. V lost 2 bases and J 7 bases, leaving 12 bases between the germline ends. This CDR3 spans 15 amino acids. Germline lookup yields CDR1 KGHSH and CDR2 LQKENI. The CDR3 spells CASSPSGEGNSPLHF. CDR3 DNA sequence: TGTGCCAGCTCACCATCAGGAGAAGGAAATTCACCCCTCCACTTT.

This clonotype was detected many times. This sequence joins TRBV10-3 and TRBJ1-3; 7 bases are shared with TRBD1. The V gene's germline CDR1 is ENHRY and CDR2 SYGVKD. J lost 4 bases, V lost 7 bases, and 13 bases had no gene match. The CDR3 loop spans 16 amino acids. This CDR3 reads CAITADRMGSGNTIYF. As DNA, the CDR3 is TGTGCCATCACCGCGGACAGGATGGGCTCCGGAAACACCATATATTTT.

A word on this clonotype: The junction differs from germline at one of its ends, possibly a read error. The CDR3 nucleotides are TGCTCCAGCAGTCCCCCGGGTAATCAGTCCCAGCATTTT. Its translation is CSSSPPGNQSQHF. V and J are TRBV23-1 and TRBJ1-5, with D uncertain. TRBV23-1 has ORF status, its function being uncertain. The CDR3 covers 13 residues.

Points on this clonotype: One base away lies a much larger clone, so this may be a sequencing read error. This chain joins TRBV28 and TRBJ1-2; D is undetermined. CDR1 MDHEN and CDR2 SYDVKM come from the germline V gene. The CDR3 contains 13 residues. V gave up 3 bases and J gave up 9 bases, with 14 bases separating them. In DNA, the CDR3 is TGTGCCAGCAGTTTCCCGAAAGGATCAAGCTACACCTTC. It yields the protein CASSFPKGSSYTF.

The chain joins TRBV3-1 to TRBJ2-3, with 13 bases aligning to TRBD2. The CDR3 runs 15 residues. J lost 8 bases, V lost 0 bases, and 2 bases had no gene match. CDR1 and CDR2 from the germline V gene are LGHDT and YNNKEL (reference sequence). Here the CDR3 reads CASSQETSGRRTQYF. The DNA for the CDR3 is TGTGCCAGCAGCCAAGAGACTAGCGGGAGGCGTACGCAGTATTTT.

This clonotype was detected a few times. The chain recombines TRBV4-2 with TRBJ1-2, with a weak D call TRBD1 (6 bases). The germline gives CDR1 LGHNA, CDR2 YNFKEQ. The CDR3 runs to 13 residues. V was trimmed by 6 bases and J by 10 bases, leaving 18 bases between them. DNA for the CDR3: TGTGCCAGCAGAGAAGGGGCAGGGGATATCTACACCTTC. Its translation: CASREGAGDIYTF.

V is TRBV12-3 or TRBV12-4 and J is TRBJ1-6, with D possibly TRBD1 on 5 matching bases. CDR3 length: 15 amino acids. V lost 7 bases and J lost 7, with 17 bases in between. The CDR3 DNA is TGTGCCAGCAAAACTCGCGGGGGTCGAAATTCACCCCTCCACTTT. Translated: CASKTRGGRNSPLHF.

The chain is built from TRBV20-1 and TRBJ2-1, with 8 nucleotides matching TRBD2. Trimming removed 2 bases from V and 3 bases from J; junction bases left unmatched: 3. This CDR3 is 14 amino acids long. Germline V gives CDR1 DFQATT, CDR2 SNEGSKA (reference sequence). The DNA for the CDR3 is TGCAGTGCTAGATCTAGCGGGTACTACAATGAGCAGTTCTTC. It specifies CSARSSGYYNEQFF.

This clonotype was observed many times. The J gene is TRBJ2-7, the V gene TRBV2; D is undetermined. The CDR3 consists of 16 residues. Germline loops: CDR1 SNHLY, CDR2 FYNNEI. Between the trimmed V and J ends, which lost 1 base and 0 bases, there was a span of 13 bases. The CDR3: CASSEGVLSSSYEQYF. The CDR3 DNA sequence: TGTGCCAGCAGTGAAGGGGTTTTATCCAGCTCCTACGAGCAGTACTTC.

This clonotype has ten or more counts. This rearrangement joins TRBV27 to TRBJ2-5; D unresolved. Per the germline V gene, CDR1 is MNHEY and CDR2 is SMNVEV (reference sequence). The V and J ends lost 6 bases and 7 bases respectively, with 18 bases between them. This CDR3 is built from 14 residues. The CDR3 protein is CASSPAAATLTQYF. CDR3 DNA: TGTGCCAGCAGCCCTGCGGCGGCTACATTGACCCAGTACTTC.

Many counts were recorded for this clonotype. V gene TRBV7-2 combines with J gene TRBJ1-3; D not resolved. The length of the CDR3 is 13 residues. Germline V gene lookup returns CDR1 SGHTA and CDR2 FQGNSA. Trimming cost V 8 bases and J 2 bases, with 10 bases left between them. CDR3: CASELSAGNTIYF. CDR3 DNA sequence: TGTGCCAGCGAGCTTAGCGCTGGAAACACCATATATTTT.

This clonotype has at least ten counts. The rearrangement joins TRBV28 to TRBJ2-7, with D unclear. Germline V gene lookup returns CDR1 MDHEN and CDR2 SYDVKM. The germline V and J ends were trimmed by 6 bases and 3 bases, with 6 bases remaining between them. This CDR3 is 11 amino acids long. DNA of the CDR3: TGTGCCAGCAGCCGCGACTACGAGCAGTACTTC. It codes for CASSRDYEQYF. The complete variable domain, with remaining parts taken from reference TRBV28 and TRBJ2-7, reads DVKVTQSSRYLVKRTGEKVFLECVQDMDHENMFWYRQDPGLGLRLIYFSYDVKMKEKGDIPEGYSVSREKKERFSLILESASTNQTSMYLCASSRDYEQYFGPGTRLTVT.

The V call is TRBV3-1, the J call TRBJ2-4, with 8 nucleotides matching TRBD2. CDR3 length: 17 amino acids. Trimming removed 1 base from V and 6 bases from J; junction bases left unmatched: 11. From germline, CDR1 is LGHDT and CDR2 YNNKEL (reference sequence). CDR3 bases: TGTGCCAGCAGCCAAGCCGGGGCGGGGGGCATCGGAAACATTCAGTACTTC. It specifies CASSQAGAGGIGNIQYF.

Only a few counts were recorded for this clonotype. The CDR3 bases are TGTGCCAGCAGCCAAGTTAACGCAGCTGAGCAGTTCTTC. Translating it yields CASSQVNAAEQFF. V is TRBV14 and J is TRBJ2-1; D uncertain. This CDR3 has 13 amino acids. The germline gives CDR1 SGHDN, CDR2 FVKESK. V was clipped by 1 base and J by 9 bases, with 10 bases between them.

This clonotype came up a few times. V usage is TRBV6-5 and J usage is TRBJ1-1; 8 bases are shared with TRBD1. Germline CDR1 and CDR2: MNHEY and SVGAGI. V shed 5 bases and J 4 bases; nucleotides not matched to a gene: 3. There are 13 residues in the CDR3. CDR3 bases: TGTGCCAGCAGTAAACAGGGGGGCACTGAAGCTTTCTTT. Its protein product is CASSKQGGTEAFF.

This clonotype came up many times. CDR3 coding DNA: TGCAGCGTCGGGACAGGGTTCACTGAAGCTTTCTTT. It translates to CSVGTGFTEAFF. The rearrangement joins TRBV29-1 to TRBJ1-1, with 9 nucleotides matching TRBD1. V was clipped by 6 bases and J by 4 bases; unmatched bases: 3. Germline V gives CDR1 SQVTM, CDR2 ANQGSEA. The CDR3 covers 12 residues. The entire variable domain, with the rest obtained from reference TRBV29-1 and TRBJ1-1, is as follows: SAVISQKPSRDICQRGTSLTIQCQVDSQVTMMFWYRQQPGQSLTLIATANQGSEATYESGFVIDKFPISRPNLTFSTLTVSNMSPEDSSIYLCSVGTGFTEAFFGQGTRLTVV.